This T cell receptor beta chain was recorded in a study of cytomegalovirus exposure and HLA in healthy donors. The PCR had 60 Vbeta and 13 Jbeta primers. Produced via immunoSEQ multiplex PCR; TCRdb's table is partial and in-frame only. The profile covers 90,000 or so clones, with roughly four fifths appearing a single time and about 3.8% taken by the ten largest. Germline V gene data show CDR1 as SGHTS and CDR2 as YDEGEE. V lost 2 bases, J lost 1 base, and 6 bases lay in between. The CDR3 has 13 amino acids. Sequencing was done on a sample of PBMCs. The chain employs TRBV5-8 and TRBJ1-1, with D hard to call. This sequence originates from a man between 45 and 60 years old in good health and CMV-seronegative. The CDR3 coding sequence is TGTGCCAGCAGCTTTGGGCGGAACACTGAAGCTTTCTTT. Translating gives CASSFGRNTEAFF.